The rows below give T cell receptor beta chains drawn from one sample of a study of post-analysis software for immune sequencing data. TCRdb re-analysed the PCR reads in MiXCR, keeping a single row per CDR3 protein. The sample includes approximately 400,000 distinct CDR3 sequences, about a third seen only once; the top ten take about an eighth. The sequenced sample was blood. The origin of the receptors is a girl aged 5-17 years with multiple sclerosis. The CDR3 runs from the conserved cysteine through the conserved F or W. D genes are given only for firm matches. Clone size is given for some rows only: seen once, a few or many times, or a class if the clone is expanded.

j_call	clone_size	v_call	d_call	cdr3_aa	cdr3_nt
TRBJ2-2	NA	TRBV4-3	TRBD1	CASSQPTGPTGELFF	TGCGCCAGCAGCCAACCGACAGGGCCCACCGGGGAGCTGTTTTTT
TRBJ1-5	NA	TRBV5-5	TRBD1	CASSPPGQGNQPQHF	TGTGCCAGCTCACCACCGGGACAGGGGAATCAGCCCCAGCATTTT
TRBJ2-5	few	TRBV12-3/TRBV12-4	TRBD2	CASSPNLAGGPQETQYF	TGTGCCAGCAGCCCTAACCTAGCGGGGGGACCCCAAGAGACCCAGTACTTC
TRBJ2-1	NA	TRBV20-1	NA	CSAIRGGDNEQFF	TGCAGTGCTATCCGAGGGGGGGATAATGAGCAGTTCTTC
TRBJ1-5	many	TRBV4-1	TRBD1	CASSQGQGNQPQHF	TGCGCCAGCAGCCAGGGACAGGGGAATCAGCCCCAGCATTTT
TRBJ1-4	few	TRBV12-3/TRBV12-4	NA	CASSFDRNGNEKLFF	TGTGCCAGCAGTTTCGACAGGAACGGGAATGAAAAACTGTTTTTT
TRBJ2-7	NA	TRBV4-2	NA	CASSQVGSGGSYEQYF	TGTGCCAGCAGCCAAGTTGGGTCCGGAGGATCCTATGAGCAGTACTTC
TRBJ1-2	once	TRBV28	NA	CASSPDRLRYTF	TGTGCCAGCAGCCCGGACAGACTACGCTACACCTTC
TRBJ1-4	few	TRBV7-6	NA	CASSLVGIGTNEKLFF	TGTGCCAGCAGCTTGGTAGGGATAGGAACTAATGAAAAACTGTTTTTT
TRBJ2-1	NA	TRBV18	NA	CASSLTGPGYNEQFF	TGTGCCAGCTCACTCACAGGGCCCGGCTACAATGAGCAGTTCTTC
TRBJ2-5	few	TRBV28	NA	CASSPSGKQETQYF	TGTGCCAGCAGTCCCTCAGGAAAACAAGAGACCCAGTACTTC
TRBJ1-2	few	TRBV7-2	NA	CASSPGAGAYYGYTF	TGTGCCAGCAGCCCCGGGGCGGGGGCTTACTATGGCTACACCTTC
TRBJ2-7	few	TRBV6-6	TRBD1	CASSPGTGGLLDEQYF	TGTGCCAGCAGCCCTGGGACAGGAGGGCTCCTGGACGAGCAGTACTTC
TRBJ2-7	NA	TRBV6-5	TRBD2	CASSYGGGAYEQYF	TGTGCCAGCAGTTACGGCGGGGGGGCTTACGAGCAGTACTTC
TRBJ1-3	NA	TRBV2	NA	CASIGRTASGNTIYF	TGTGCCAGCATCGGCAGGACGGCCTCTGGAAACACCATATATTTT
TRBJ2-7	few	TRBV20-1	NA	CSARDIVSYEQYF	TGCAGTGCTAGAGACATAGTCTCCTACGAGCAGTACTTC
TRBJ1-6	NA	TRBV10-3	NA	CAISESTGGNSPLHF	TGTGCCATCAGTGAGTCGACCGGGGGGAATTCACCCCTCCACTTT
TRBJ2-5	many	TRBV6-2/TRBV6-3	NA	CASSYLTDRLETQYF	TGTGCCAGCAGTTACTTGACGGATCGCCTCGAGACCCAGTACTTC
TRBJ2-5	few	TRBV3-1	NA	CASSQVKTQYF	TGTGCCAGCAGCCAAGTAAAGACCCAGTACTTC
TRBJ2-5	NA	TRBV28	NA	CASSPPGLSKGEQYF	TGTGCCAGCAGTCCGCCGGGACTCTCCAAAGGGGAGCAGTACTTC
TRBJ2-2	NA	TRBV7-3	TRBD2	CASSLTGGPAGAGELFF	TGCGCCAGCAGCTTAACCGGTGGGCCAGCGGGAGCCGGGGAGCTGTTTTTT
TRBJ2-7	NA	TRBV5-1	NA	CASSLDGDGLYEQYF	TGCGCCAGCAGCTTGGACGGGGACGGCCTATACGAGCAGTACTTC
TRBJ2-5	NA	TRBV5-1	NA	CASSLGGREQYF	TGCGCCAGCAGCTTGGGGGGGCGGGAGCAGTACTTC
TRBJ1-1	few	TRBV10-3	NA	CAISDTSPGNTEAFF	TGTGCCATCAGTGATACTTCTCCAGGGAACACTGAAGCTTTCTTT
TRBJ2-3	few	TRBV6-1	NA	CASSIRETGTDTQYF	TGTGCCAGCAGTATCCGGGAGACAGGCACAGATACGCAGTATTTT
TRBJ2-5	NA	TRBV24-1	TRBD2	CATSDGSSGAEETQYF	TGTGCCACCAGTGATGGATCTAGCGGGGCAGAGGAGACCCAGTACTTC
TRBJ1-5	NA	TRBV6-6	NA	CASSSRQANQPQHF	TGTGCCAGCAGTTCCCGGCAGGCCAATCAGCCCCAGCATTTT
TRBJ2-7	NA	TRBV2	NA	CASREGPTYEQYF	TGTGCCAGCAGGGAGGGACCTACCTACGAGCAGTACTTC
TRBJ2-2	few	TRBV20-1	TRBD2	CSARSSGGNGELFF	TGCAGTGCTAGAAGTAGCGGGGGTAACGGGGAGCTGTTTTTT
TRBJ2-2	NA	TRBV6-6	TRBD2	CASSYSNSGRNTGELFF	TGTGCCAGCAGTTACTCGAATAGCGGGCGGAACACCGGGGAGCTGTTTTTT
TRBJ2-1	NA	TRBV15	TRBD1	CATSRGGQGAYNEQFF	TGTGCCACCAGCAGAGGGGGACAGGGGGCATACAATGAGCAGTTCTTC
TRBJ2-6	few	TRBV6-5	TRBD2	CATKRGGTNVLTF	TGTGCCACCAAACGGGGGGGAACCAACGTCCTGACTTTC
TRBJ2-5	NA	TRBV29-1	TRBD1	CSVGPGQPQETQYF	TGCAGCGTGGGGCCGGGACAGCCTCAGGAGACCCAGTACTTC
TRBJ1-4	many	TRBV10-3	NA	CAISESNFGSPNGKLFF	TGTGCCATCAGTGAGTCGAATTTTGGGTCTCCAAATGGAAAACTGTTTTTT
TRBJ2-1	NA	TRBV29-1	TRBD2	CSVTFRGGNEQFF	TGCAGCGTTACTTTCCGGGGGGGCAATGAGCAGTTCTTC
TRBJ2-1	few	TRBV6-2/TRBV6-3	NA	CASSPAGTPYNEQFF	TGTGCCAGCAGCCCCGCCGGGACGCCCTACAATGAGCAGTTCTTC
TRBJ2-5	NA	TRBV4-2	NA	CASSQDLGRGETQYF	TGTGCCAGCAGCCAAGATCTCGGTAGAGGGGAGACCCAGTACTTC
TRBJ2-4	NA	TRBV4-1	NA	CASSQWGVAKNIQYF	TGCGCCAGCAGCCAATGGGGGGTAGCCAAAAACATTCAGTACTTC
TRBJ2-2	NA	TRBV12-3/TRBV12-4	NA	CAGGKWGPDTGERFF	TGTGCCGGAGGCAAGTGGGGTCCCGACACCGGGGAGCGGTTTTTT
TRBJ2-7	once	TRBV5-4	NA	CTSSDRIGAYEQYF	TGTACCAGCAGCGACAGGATCGGAGCCTACGAGCAGTACTTC
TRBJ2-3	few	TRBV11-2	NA	CASSLLALSTDTQYF	TGTGCCAGCAGCTTACTAGCGCTGAGCACAGATACGCAGTATTTT
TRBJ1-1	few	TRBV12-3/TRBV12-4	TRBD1	CASSTDRVTEAFF	TGTGCCAGCAGTACTGACAGGGTCACTGAAGCTTTCTTT
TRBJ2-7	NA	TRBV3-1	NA	CASSQVNHEQYF	TGTGCCAGCAGCCAAGTAAACCACGAGCAGTACTTC
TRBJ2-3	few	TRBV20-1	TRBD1	CSAHGQGGGVDTQYF	TGCAGTGCCCACGGACAGGGGGGAGGCGTGGATACGCAGTATTTT
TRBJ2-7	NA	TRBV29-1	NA	CSAATGSGYEQYF	TGCAGCGCCGCGACCGGGTCCGGCTACGAGCAGTACTTC
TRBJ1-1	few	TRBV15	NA	CATSRDRQDEGNTEAFF	TGTGCCACCAGCAGAGATCGACAGGACGAGGGGAACACTGAAGCTTTCTTT
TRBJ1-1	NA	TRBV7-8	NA	CASSLNKDFMDTEAFF	TGTGCCAGCAGCTTGAATAAGGACTTTATGGACACTGAAGCTTTCTTT
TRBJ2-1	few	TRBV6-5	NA	CASSYRRGSYNEQFF	TGTGCCAGCAGTTACAGGAGGGGGAGTTACAATGAGCAGTTCTTC
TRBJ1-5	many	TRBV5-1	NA	CASSFAPLGEEPQHF	TGCGCCAGCAGCTTCGCCCCCTTGGGAGAGGAGCCCCAGCATTTT
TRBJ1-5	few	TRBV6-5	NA	CASSYDMGYQPQHF	TGTGCCAGCAGTTACGATATGGGGTATCAGCCCCAGCATTTT
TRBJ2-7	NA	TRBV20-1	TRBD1	CSAQTGPFYEQYF	TGCAGTGCCCAGACAGGGCCTTTCTACGAGCAGTACTTC